This T cell receptor beta chain was obtained from a study of shared clonotypes between healthy human individuals. Across the whole study: Researchers drew samples from two women and a few men aged 18 to 49.

Findings and caveats of the study: Represented diversity, genetic and exposure-history alike, was limited by few donors. An effect of sequencing depth on clonotype sharing among donors was expected.

To note about this clone: As yet, its antigen is unknown.

Several immunoSEQ plates received, in even portions, the genomic DNA of each subset. Sequencing was performed with immunoSEQ multiplex PCR; in TCRdb, only in-frame clones are kept and a portion is missing. The sample holds about 1.5 million clones, 95% to 99% seen once. There are 15 residues in the CDR3. CDR1 and CDR2 (germline): SGHTS, YDEGEE. V gave up 9 bases and J gave up 0 bases, with 15 bases separating them. The clonotype comes from a young man in good health. The chain recombines TRBV5-8 with TRBJ2-2; D is unclear. What was sequenced was naive CD4+ T cells sorted from blood. Subset given: CD45RA+ positively selected. This CDR3 reads CATPLGVANTGELFF. The CDR3 DNA sequence: TGTGCCACCCCCCTGGGCGTAGCGAACACCGGGGAGCTGTTTTTT.